This record looks at one TCR beta chain sequence and its context. The sample originates from a study of ipilimumab plus nivolumab after autologous stem cell transplantation. Libraries were prepared by immunoSEQ multiplex PCR; TCRdb keeps only in-frame clonotypes and omits some of them. This table has over 10,000 clones, more than 65% appearing once. Patients got 3 mg/kg IV nivolumab weeks 1, 4, 7, 10, then biweekly through week 26. The material was PBMCs, obtained in a trial of ipilimumab plus nivolumab as post-transplant consolidation. This sequence originates from a male donor with diffuse large B-cell lymphoma.

DNA of the CDR3: TGTGCCAGCAGCTTAGGAGGGTACGGCTACACCTTC. As protein: CASSLGGYGYTF. This chain connects TRBV7-2 to TRBJ1-2; D gene ambiguous. This CDR3 has 12 amino acids. V lost 1 base to trimming and J lost 8 bases, with 8 bases between them. CDR1 is SGHTA and CDR2 is FQGNSA in the germline V gene.